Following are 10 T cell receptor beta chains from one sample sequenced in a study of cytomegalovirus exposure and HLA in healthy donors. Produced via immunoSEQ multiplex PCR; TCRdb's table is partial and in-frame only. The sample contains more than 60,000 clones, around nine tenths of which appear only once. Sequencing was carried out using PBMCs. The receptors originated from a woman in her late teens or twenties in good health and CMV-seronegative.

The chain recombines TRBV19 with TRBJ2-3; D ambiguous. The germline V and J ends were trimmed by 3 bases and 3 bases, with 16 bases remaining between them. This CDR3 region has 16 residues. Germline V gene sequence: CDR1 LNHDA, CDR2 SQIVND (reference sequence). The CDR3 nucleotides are TGTGCCAGTAGTATGTTAGGAGCGACCGTAACAGATACGCAGTATTTT. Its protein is CASSMLGATVTDTQYF.

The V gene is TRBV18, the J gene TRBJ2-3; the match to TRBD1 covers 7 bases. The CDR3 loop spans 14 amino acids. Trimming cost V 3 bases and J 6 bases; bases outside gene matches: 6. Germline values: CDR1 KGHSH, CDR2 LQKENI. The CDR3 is CASSPGQVSDTQYF. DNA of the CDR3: TGTGCCAGCTCACCCGGACAGGTTTCCGATACGCAGTATTTT.

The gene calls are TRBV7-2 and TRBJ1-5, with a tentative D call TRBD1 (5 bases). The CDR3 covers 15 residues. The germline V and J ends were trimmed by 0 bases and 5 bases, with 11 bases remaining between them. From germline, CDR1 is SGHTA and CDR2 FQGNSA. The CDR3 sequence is CASSLAGGDYQPQHF. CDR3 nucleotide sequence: TGTGCCAGCAGCTTAGCGGGAGGGGATTATCAGCCCCAGCATTTT.

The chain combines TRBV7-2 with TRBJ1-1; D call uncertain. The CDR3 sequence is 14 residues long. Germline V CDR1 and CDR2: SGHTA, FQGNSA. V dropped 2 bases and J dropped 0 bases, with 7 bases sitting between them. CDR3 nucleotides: TGTGCCAGCAGCTTAAACGGGATGAACACTGAAGCTTTCTTT. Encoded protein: CASSLNGMNTEAFF.

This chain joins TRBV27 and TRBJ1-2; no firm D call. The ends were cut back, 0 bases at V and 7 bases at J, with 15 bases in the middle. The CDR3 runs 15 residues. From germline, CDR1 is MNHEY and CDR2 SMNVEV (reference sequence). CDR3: CASSLSRGGSSGYTF. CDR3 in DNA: TGTGCCAGCAGTTTATCCAGAGGAGGCTCGAGTGGCTACACCTTC.

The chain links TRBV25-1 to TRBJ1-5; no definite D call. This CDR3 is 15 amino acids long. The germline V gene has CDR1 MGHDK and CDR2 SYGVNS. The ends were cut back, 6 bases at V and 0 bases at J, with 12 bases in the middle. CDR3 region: CASRPGPYSNQPQHF. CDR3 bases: TGTGCCAGCAGACCGGGTCCCTATAGCAATCAGCCCCAGCATTTT.

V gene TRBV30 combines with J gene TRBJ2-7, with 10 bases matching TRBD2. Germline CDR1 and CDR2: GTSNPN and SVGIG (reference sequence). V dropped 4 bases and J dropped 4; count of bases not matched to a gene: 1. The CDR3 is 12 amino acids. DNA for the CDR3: TGTGCCTGGACTAGCGGGAGTTACGAGCAGTACTTC. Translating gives CAWTSGSYEQYF.

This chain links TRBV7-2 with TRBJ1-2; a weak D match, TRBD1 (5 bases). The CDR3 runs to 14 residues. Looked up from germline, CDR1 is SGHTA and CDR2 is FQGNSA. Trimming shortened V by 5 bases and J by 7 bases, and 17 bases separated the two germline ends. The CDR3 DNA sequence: TGTGCCAGCAGCCAAAGTCCCAGGGTGGGTGGCTACACCTTC. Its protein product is CASSQSPRVGGYTF.

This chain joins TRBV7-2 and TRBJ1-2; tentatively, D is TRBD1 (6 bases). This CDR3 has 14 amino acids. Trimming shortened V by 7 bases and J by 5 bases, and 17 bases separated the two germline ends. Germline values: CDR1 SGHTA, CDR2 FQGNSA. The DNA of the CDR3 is TGTGCCAGCACGACGGGGGGCTCCTTGTATGGCTACACCTTC. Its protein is CASTTGGSLYGYTF.

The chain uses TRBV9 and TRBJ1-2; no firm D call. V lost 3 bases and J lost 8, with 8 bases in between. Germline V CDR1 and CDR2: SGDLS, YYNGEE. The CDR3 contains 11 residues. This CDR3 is CASSGAGGYTF. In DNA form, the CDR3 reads TGTGCCAGCAGCGGGGCGGGCGGCTACACCTTC. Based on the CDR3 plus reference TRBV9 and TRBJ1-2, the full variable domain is DSGVTQTPKHLITATGQRVTLRCSPRSGDLSVYWYQQSLDQGLQFLIQYYNGEERAKGNILERFSAQQFPDLHSELNLSSLELGDSALYFCASSGAGGYTFGSGTRLTVV.